This TCR beta chain is drawn from a study of cytomegalovirus exposure and HLA in healthy donors. This clone was recorded only once. TCRdb's copy holds only in-frame clones and misses some; the assay was immunoSEQ multiplex PCR. In the table there are some 140,000 clones, 84% of which are singletons. The CDR3 extends over 13 amino acids. The V and J ends lost 8 bases and 1 base, in that order; junction bases with no gene match: 6. Germline loops: CDR1 SQVTM, CDR2 ANQGSEA. Specimen: PBMCs. The sequence came from a woman aged 25-40 years in good health and CMV-seronegative. The chain combines TRBV29-1 with TRBJ2-5; 8 bases agree with TRBD1. CDR3 nucleotide sequence: TGCAGCCAAGGACAGGGTGGCCAAGAGACCCAGTACTTC. Its protein is CSQGQGGQETQYF. Full variable domain (missing parts from reference TRBV29-1 and TRBJ2-5): SAVISQKPSRDICQRGTSLTIQCQVDSQVTMMFWYRQQPGQSLTLIATANQGSEATYESGFVIDKFPISRPNLTFSTLTVSNMSPEDSSIYLCSQGQGGQETQYFGPGTRLLVL.